These 26 T cell receptor beta chains originate from one sample sequenced in a study of CD8+ T cells in alopecia areata (dated by TCRdb to between 2017 and 2018). The treatment or condition label, as the study defines it: oral pan-JAK inhibitor, 5-10 mg twice daily. The library was made by the immunoSEQ multiplex PCR assay. RNA was extracted from all samples and reverse transcribed into cDNA as template for TCR sequencing. This immuneACCESS table, as held by TCRdb, lists in-frame sequences with V and J called but not all clones. Of the missing ones, under half trace to an unresolved V gene in checked studies; the others have no known cause. The sample includes 200,000 to 250,000 clones, with roughly two fifths observed a single time. Together, the top ten hold just under 0.5% of the sample. The sample here was CD4+ T cells sorted from blood, taken between weeks 30 and 35, from a patient treated with tofacitinib. The source of these receptors is a human donor with alopecia areata.

This clone was seen a handful of times. V and J are TRBV6-5 and TRBJ2-5, with D perhaps matching TRBD1 or TRBD2 (7 bases each). The CDR3 is 15 residues long. Germline CDR1 and CDR2: MNHEY and SVGAGI. V was clipped by 6 bases and J by 4 bases, with 18 bases between them. The CDR3, as DNA: TGTGCCAGCAGCCGTCAGGGGGGGTTACGAGAGACCCAGTACTTC. Residues: CASSRQGGLRETQYF.

This clone was observed a few times. The chain combines TRBV7-9 with TRBJ1-2; D is perhaps TRBD1 (6 bases). Germline V gene lookup returns CDR1 SEHNR and CDR2 FQNEAQ (reference sequence). The CDR3 spans 14 residues. V was pared by 7 bases and J by 2 bases, with 14 bases between. The CDR3 region has the DNA TGTGCCAGCACGGCAGGGGACCAAAACTATGGCTACACCTTC. Translating it yields CASTAGDQNYGYTF.

The gene calls are TRBV2 and TRBJ2-7; D possibly corresponds to TRBD2 (5 bases). The CDR3 covers 15 residues. Trimming left V 1 base short and J 4 bases short, with 14 bases between. Germline V lookup: CDR1 SNHLY, CDR2 FYNNEI. CDR3 protein: CASSEDQVSGYEQYF. The CDR3 nucleotides read TGTGCCAGCAGTGAAGATCAGGTTTCGGGGTACGAGCAGTACTTC.

This clone was observed a few times. J is TRBJ2-3 and V is TRBV2; no definite D call. V dropped 3 bases and J dropped 3 bases, with 13 bases sitting between them. CDR3 length: 15 residues. In germline, CDR1 is SNHLY, CDR2 FYNNEI. The CDR3 is CASSDFGFQTDTQYF. The CDR3 nucleotides are TGTGCCAGCAGTGATTTTGGCTTCCAGACAGATACGCAGTATTTT.

The chain joins TRBV19 to TRBJ1-5; 7 bases map to TRBD1. The germline V gene encodes CDR1 LNHDA and CDR2 SQIVND (reference sequence). The CDR3 spans 15 residues. J lost 6 bases, V lost 6 bases, and 11 bases had no gene match. CDR3 bases: TGTGCCAGTAGCCTCAGGGGGAGGAGGGTTCAGCCCCAGCATTTT. It codes for CASSLRGRRVQPQHF.

The chain carries TRBV11-2 and TRBJ2-1; 7 positions agree with TRBD2. J gave up 8 bases and V 0 bases, and 7 bases lay outside the gene matches. Germline lookup yields CDR1 SGHAT and CDR2 FQNNGV. The CDR3 runs 15 residues. CDR3 amino acids: CASSLDWGGSYEQFF. For the CDR3, the DNA is TGTGCCAGCAGCTTAGATTGGGGCGGGAGCTATGAGCAGTTCTTC.

The V call is TRBV19, the J call TRBJ2-5; TRBD1 matches at 7 bases. The CDR3 extends over 13 amino acids. Trimming took 9 bases from V and 3 from J; bases not matched to a gene: 7. The germline V gene encodes CDR1 LNHDA and CDR2 SQIVND (reference sequence). CDR3 in amino acids: CASRSTGEETQYF. The CDR3 bases are TGTGCCAGCAGAAGTACAGGGGAAGAGACCCAGTACTTC.

Comment on this clone: Other nucleotide sequences from this sample produce the same CDR3. The J gene is TRBJ1-5, the V gene TRBV30; D unclear. Trimming removed 0 bases from V and 3 bases from J, with 6 bases in between. Germline V lookup: CDR1 GTSNPN, CDR2 SVGIG (reference sequence). The CDR3 contains 13 residues. This chain's CDR3 is CAWSVGLNQPQHF. CDR3 nucleotide sequence: TGTGCCTGGAGTGTAGGGCTCAATCAGCCCCAGCATTTT.

This clone has at least ten counts. The CDR3 region is CSAGADQGTDTQYF. DNA for the CDR3: TGCAGCGCTGGGGCTGACCAAGGGACAGATACGCAGTATTTT. The chain employs TRBV29-1 and TRBJ2-3, with D possibly matching TRBD1 (5 bases). The V gene lost 7 bases and the J gene lost 3 bases, with 17 bases spanning the gap. This CDR3 is 14 amino acids long. Per the germline V gene, CDR1 is SQVTM and CDR2 is ANQGSEA.

As concerns this clone: This sample includes further DNA sequences coding for the same CDR3. The J gene is TRBJ1-1, the V gene TRBV29-1, with a possible D match to TRBD1 (5 bases). The CDR3 runs to 13 residues. Germline V gene sequence: CDR1 SQVTM, CDR2 ANQGSEA. V lost 3 bases, J lost 2 bases, and 10 bases lay in between. The CDR3 here is CSVEGRLNTEAFF. The CDR3 DNA sequence: TGCAGCGTTGAGGGACGGCTTAACACTGAAGCTTTCTTT.

This clone was detected only a few times. Here the CDR3 DNA reads TGTGCCAGCATCGGGACAGGGACGCGGACGGCTTTCTTT. It encodes CASIGTGTRTAFF. The gene calls are TRBV7-9 and TRBJ1-1; 9 bases are a match to TRBD1. The V gene's germline CDR1 is SEHNR and CDR2 FQNEAQ (reference sequence). The CDR3 has 13 residues. Trimming took 7 bases from V and 11 from J; bases not matched to a gene: 11. Drawing the rest from reference TRBV7-9 and TRBJ1-1, the complete variable domain is DTGVSQNPRHKITKRGQNVTFRCDPISEHNRLYWYRQTLGQGPEFLTYFQNEAQLEKSRLLSDRFSAERPKGSFSTLEIQRTEQGDSAMYLCASIGTGTRTAFFGQGTRLTVV.

The V and J genes are TRBV6-6 and TRBJ1-1; D remains ambiguous. Trimming removed 2 bases at V and 5 bases at J, with 9 bases between. The CDR3 is 13 residues long. The germline CDR1 and CDR2 sequences are MNHNY and SVGAGI (reference sequence). CDR3 in DNA: TGTGCCAGCAGTTACGATGGTGCAACTGAAGCTTTCTTT. This gives the protein CASSYDGATEAFF.

This sequence joins TRBV30 and TRBJ2-3; 14 bases align to TRBD2. The CDR3 spans 15 residues. V lost 7 bases and J lost 3; bases outside the gene matches: 6. Germline loops: CDR1 GTSNPN, CDR2 SVGIG (reference sequence). CDR3 in amino acids: CAYGTSGRGTDTQYF. The CDR3 bases are TGTGCCTACGGGACTAGCGGGAGAGGAACAGATACGCAGTATTTT. Full variable domain (outside the CDR3, taken from reference TRBV30 and TRBJ2-3): SQTIHQWPATLVQPVGSPLSLECTVEGTSNPNLYWYRQAAGRGLQLLFYSVGIGQISSEVPQNLSASRPQDRQFILSSKKLLLSDSGFYLCAYGTSGRGTDTQYFGPGTRLTVL.

V usage is TRBV6-6 and J usage is TRBJ1-1; D is uncertain. The CDR3 totals 12 residues. The V and J ends lost 2 bases and 12 bases respectively, with 13 bases between them. The V gene's germline CDR1 is MNHNY and CDR2 SVGAGI (reference sequence). The CDR3 is CASSYDREGSFF. The DNA of the CDR3 is TGTGCCAGCAGTTACGATCGAGAGGGTTCTTTCTTT.

This clone was recorded a few times. Written as DNA, the CDR3 is TGTGCCTGGAGACGGCCCGACAACACCTACTATGGCTACACCTTC. Its protein product is CAWRRPDNTYYGYTF. The V gene is TRBV30, the J gene TRBJ1-2; D gene ambiguous. V gave up 3 bases and J gave up 3 bases, with 17 bases separating them. The CDR3 covers 15 residues. Germline V gene sequence: CDR1 GTSNPN, CDR2 SVGIG (reference sequence). Supplemented by reference TRBV30 and TRBJ1-2, the full variable domain reads SQTIHQWPATLVQPVGSPLSLECTVEGTSNPNLYWYRQAAGRGLQLLFYSVGIGQISSEVPQNLSASRPQDRQFILSSKKLLLSDSGFYLCAWRRPDNTYYGYTFGSGTRLTVV.

Only a few counts were recorded for this clone. The chain recombines TRBV30 with TRBJ1-2; D unresolved. This CDR3 is built from 15 residues. The ends were cut back, 3 bases at V and 4 bases at J, with 18 bases in the middle. Germline loops: CDR1 GTSNPN, CDR2 SVGIG (reference sequence). The CDR3: CAWSDLEDGGYGYTF. For the CDR3, the DNA is TGTGCCTGGAGCGACCTTGAGGACGGAGGCTATGGCTACACCTTC.

The V and J genes are TRBV29-1 and TRBJ1-4; D is ambiguous. The CDR3 is 13 residues long. The V gene lost 5 bases and the J gene lost 7 bases, with 14 bases spanning the gap. In germline, CDR1 is SQVTM, CDR2 ANQGSEA. CDR3 in DNA: TGCAGCGTTCTTGGACTCTACGGTGAAAAACTGTTTTTT. It encodes CSVLGLYGEKLFF.

This clone has only a few counts. CDR3 sequence: CASSPGAEYGYTF. CDR3 DNA: TGTGCCAGCAGCCCAGGGGCAGAATATGGCTACACCTTC. This chain joins TRBV7-9 and TRBJ1-2; weak D call: TRBD1 (6 bases). The CDR3 runs to 13 residues. Germline assignment: CDR1 SEHNR and CDR2 FQNEAQ (reference sequence). Trimming removed 5 bases at V and 5 bases at J, with 12 bases between.

The chain couples TRBV10-3 to TRBJ2-1, with D perhaps matching TRBD1 or TRBD2 (5 bases each). The germline V gene has CDR1 ENHRY and CDR2 SYGVKD. The CDR3 totals 14 residues. V was clipped by 3 bases and J by 5 bases, with 11 bases between them. CDR3 amino acids: CAISDLGPNNEQFF. The CDR3 DNA sequence: TGTGCCATCAGTGACCTGGGACCGAACAATGAGCAGTTCTTC.

The V call is TRBV10-2, the J call TRBJ2-1; 10 bases agree with TRBD2. Looked up from germline, CDR1 is WSHSY and CDR2 is SAAADI. The V gene end was trimmed by 7 bases and the J gene end by 2 bases; junction bases not matched to a gene: 8. The length of the CDR3 is 16 residues. The CDR3 bases are TGCGCCAGCACCGACCCTAGCGGGGGTGCCTACAATGAGCAGTTCTTC. Its protein product is CASTDPSGGAYNEQFF.

This clone has more than one count but fewer than ten. The J gene is TRBJ2-4, the V gene TRBV5-4; D unresolved. The CDR3 consists of 13 residues. Germline V gene sequence: CDR1 SGHNT, CDR2 YYREEE (reference sequence). Trimming removed 0 bases from V and 2 bases from J, with 3 bases in between. The CDR3 nucleotides read TGTGCCAGCAGCTTGGACTCCAAAAACATTCAGTACTTC. It codes for CASSLDSKNIQYF.

The gene calls are TRBV5-1 and TRBJ2-1, with 8 bases matching TRBD1. CDR1 and CDR2 (germline): SGHRS, YFSETQ. Trimming removed 4 bases from V and 10 bases from J; junction bases left unmatched: 13. The CDR3 runs to 15 residues. The CDR3 protein is CASSVTGGLAREQFF. The CDR3 nucleotides read TGCGCCAGCAGCGTTACAGGGGGGCTAGCGAGAGAGCAGTTCTTC.

The CDR3: CASSFAFPGNEQFF. CDR3 sequence (DNA): TGTGCCAGCAGCTTCGCTTTTCCGGGGAATGAGCAGTTCTTC. The chain uses TRBV7-9 and TRBJ2-1, with TRBD2 as a possible D gene (5 bases). In germline, CDR1 is SEHNR, CDR2 FQNEAQ (reference sequence). The V end lost 3 bases, the J end lost 7 bases, and 13 bases lay between the germline ends. The CDR3 contains 14 residues. Looking up the rest from reference TRBV7-9 and TRBJ2-1 gives the full variable domain: DTGVSQNPRHKITKRGQNVTFRCDPISEHNRLYWYRQTLGQGPEFLTYFQNEAQLEKSRLLSDRFSAERPKGSFSTLEIQRTEQGDSAMYLCASSFAFPGNEQFFGPGTRLTVL.

The chain couples TRBV5-1 to TRBJ2-6; maybe TRBD1 (6 bases). The CDR3 totals 15 residues. The germline V gene encodes CDR1 SGHRS and CDR2 YFSETQ. V was pared by 6 bases and J by 0 bases, with 10 bases between. The CDR3 region is CASTEGVSGANVLTF. CDR3 sequence (DNA): TGCGCCAGCACAGAGGGGGTCTCTGGGGCCAACGTCCTGACTTTC.

The V gene is TRBV11-2, the J gene TRBJ2-3; D not certain. CDR1 is SGHAT and CDR2 is FQNNGV in the germline V gene. The CDR3 extends over 13 amino acids. Trimming took off 1 base at V and 6 bases at J, with 8 bases between the two ends. This chain's CDR3 is CASSLGVWDTQYF. In DNA form, the CDR3 reads TGTGCCAGCAGCTTAGGAGTATGGGATACGCAGTATTTT.

The chain couples TRBV4-2 to TRBJ2-2, with TRBD1 matching 10 bases. CDR3 length equals 17 residues. Unmatched junction bases numbered 3, after V lost 2 bases and J lost 0 bases. Germline CDR1 and CDR2: LGHNA and YNFKEQ. The CDR3 sequence is CASSQPGQGTNTGELFF. In nucleotides, the CDR3 is TGTGCCAGCAGCCAACCGGGACAGGGGACGAACACCGGGGAGCTGTTTTTT.